The rows below give T cell receptor beta chains drawn from one sample of a study of technical replicates of blood from several donors. Clones were sequenced by immunoSEQ multiplex PCR, and TCRdb holds only the in-frame ones, with some missing. Among 51,000 or so clones listed, about 93% were seen once. Sequencing was done on a sample of PBMCs. The receptors here all came from a human donor in good health. Some clones in this sample may be carry-over from other donors' samples. Each CDR3 is given with its conserved first and last residue. D genes are given only for firm matches. Where a row states a size, it is once, few, many or the class of an expanded clone; other rows omit it.

size: .
D: .
J: TRBJ2-7
V: TRBV5-1
DNA: TGCGCCAGCAGCCCCGGGACAAGCTCCTACGAGCAGTACTTC
CDR3: CASSPGTSSYEQYF

size: once
D: .
J: TRBJ2-7
V: TRBV5-1
DNA: TGCGCCAGCAGCCTGGAACAGGGTTACGAGCAGTACTTC
CDR3: CASSLEQGYEQYF

size: medium-sized
D: .
J: TRBJ1-5
V: TRBV5-4
DNA: TGTGCCAGCAGCTTGGGGGGAGGTGGTAGCAATCAGCCCCAGCATTTT
CDR3: CASSLGGGGSNQPQHF

size: .
D: .
J: TRBJ2-1
V: TRBV6-6
DNA: TGTGCCAGCAGTAACGGGGGACTTTCCGATGAGCAGTTCTTC
CDR3: CASSNGGLSDEQFF

size: .
D: TRBD1
J: TRBJ2-7
V: TRBV5-4
DNA: TGTGCCAGCAGCTTGGGGACAGGTAGGACGAACGAGCAGTACTTC
CDR3: CASSLGTGRTNEQYF

size: .
D: TRBD2
J: TRBJ2-3
V: TRBV7-9
DNA: TGTGCCAGCAGCTTACCCGGGAGGCTAGCGGGCCGCACAGATACGCAGTATTTT
CDR3: CASSLPGRLAGRTDTQYF

size: once
D: TRBD1
J: TRBJ2-2
V: TRBV5-4
DNA: TGTGCCAGCAGTCGGACCGGGACAGGGGGCACCGGGGAGCTGTTTTTT
CDR3: CASSRTGTGGTGELFF

size: .
D: TRBD2
J: TRBJ2-7
V: TRBV7-2
DNA: TGTGCCAGCAGGCCGGGGGGGGGCGACTACGAGCAGTACTTC
CDR3: CASRPGGGDYEQYF

size: once
D: .
J: TRBJ2-3
V: TRBV4-1
DNA: TGCGCCAGCAGCCCCCTGGGGGAGGCAGGGTCAGATACGCAGTATTTT
CDR3: CASSPLGEAGSDTQYF

size: .
D: TRBD2
J: TRBJ2-3
V: TRBV4-1
DNA: TGCGCCAGCAGCCAAGTGGGGAGGGCCCACACAGATACGCAGTATTTT
CDR3: CASSQVGRAHTDTQYF

size: .
D: .
J: TRBJ1-3
V: TRBV6-1
DNA: TGTGCCAGCAGTGATACCCTCCGGGGGAACACCATATATTTT
CDR3: CASSDTLRGNTIYF

size: .
D: .
J: TRBJ2-1
V: TRBV4-2
DNA: TGTGCCAGCAGCCAGGTGGTGGCAAGGGGCTACAATGAGCAGTTCTTC
CDR3: CASSQVVARGYNEQFF

size: once
D: TRBD1
J: TRBJ2-1
V: TRBV6-6
DNA: TGTGCCAGCAGTACTTGGGACAGGGGGGACTACAATGAGCAGTTCTTC
CDR3: CASSTWDRGDYNEQFF

size: .
D: .
J: TRBJ1-5
V: TRBV7-9
DNA: TGTGCCAGCAGCTACTCCACTAATCAGCCCCAGCATTTT
CDR3: CASSYSTNQPQHF

size: once
D: .
J: TRBJ2-5
V: TRBV30
DNA: TGTGCCTGGAGTAGGAGACTAGAGGAGACCCAGTACTTC
CDR3: CAWSRRLEETQYF

size: .
D: .
J: TRBJ1-6
V: TRBV30
DNA: TGTGCCTGGAGCCAATCGAGTTCACCCCTCCACTTT
CDR3: CAWSQSSSPLHF

size: .
D: .
J: TRBJ2-5
V: TRBV21-1
DNA: TGTGCCAGCAGCAAATTTAGGTCTAGCGGGGAGGAGACCCAGTACTTC
CDR3: CASSKFRSSGEETQYF

size: .
D: .
J: TRBJ2-5
V: TRBV9
DNA: TGTGCCAGCAGCGGGGGAGGCGGGGAGACCCAGTACTTC
CDR3: CASSGGGGETQYF

size: .
D: .
J: TRBJ2-7
V: TRBV5-1
DNA: TGCGCCAGCAGCTTATCTAAGCCCTCCTACGAGCAGTACTTC
CDR3: CASSLSKPSYEQYF

size: .
D: TRBD1
J: TRBJ1-3
V: TRBV10-3
DNA: TGTGCCATCAGCACAACAGGGGATGGGGACACCATATATTTT
CDR3: CAISTTGDGDTIYF

size: .
D: .
J: TRBJ1-1
V: TRBV6-6
DNA: TGTGCCAGCAGTCTAGTTGGAAGGACTGAAGCTTTCTTT
CDR3: CASSLVGRTEAFF

size: .
D: TRBD2
J: TRBJ2-1
V: TRBV5-4
DNA: TGTGCCAGCAGCGTCGGACTAGCGGACAATGAGCAGTTCTTC
CDR3: CASSVGLADNEQFF

size: once
D: .
J: TRBJ2-1
V: TRBV4-3
DNA: TGCGCCAGCAGCCAAGATTTAGGGGTCTACAATGAGCAGTTCTTC
CDR3: CASSQDLGVYNEQFF

size: .
D: TRBD2
J: TRBJ2-7
V: TRBV4-2
DNA: TGTGCCAGCAGCCCATATGTGTCTAGCGGGCTACGTGCCTACGAGCAGTACTTC
CDR3: CASSPYVSSGLRAYEQYF

size: once
D: TRBD2
J: TRBJ2-1
V: TRBV7-2
DNA: TGTGCCAGCAGCTTATTAACGACTAGCGGGAGGCATGGCAATGAGCAGTTCTTC
CDR3: CASSLLTTSGRHGNEQFF

size: .
D: TRBD2
J: TRBJ2-5
V: TRBV4-2
DNA: TGTGCCAGCAGCCAAGAATCCGGACTAGTGAGAGAGACCCAGTACTTC
CDR3: CASSQESGLVRETQYF

size: .
D: TRBD1
J: TRBJ2-3
V: TRBV29-1
DNA: TGCAGCGTTGGCTCAGGGGGCTCAGATACGCAGTATTTT
CDR3: CSVGSGGSDTQYF

size: .
D: .
J: TRBJ1-4
V: TRBV10-2
DNA: TGCGCCAGCAGTGAGGTCAGACTTCCAACTAATGAAAAACTGTTTTTT
CDR3: CASSEVRLPTNEKLFF

size: .
D: .
J: TRBJ1-4
V: TRBV7-9
DNA: TGTGCCAGCACCCCCGCACAGTATAATGAAAAACTGTTTTTT
CDR3: CASTPAQYNEKLFF

size: .
D: .
J: TRBJ1-2
V: TRBV4-2
DNA: TGTGCCAGCAGCCAAGAGAAGGGGCAAGGCTACACCTTC
CDR3: CASSQEKGQGYTF

size: .
D: TRBD1
J: TRBJ2-1
V: TRBV5-8
DNA: TGTGCCAGCAGCTTGGAAACTTGGACAGGGAAGTTCTTC
CDR3: CASSLETWTGKFF

size: once
D: TRBD1
J: TRBJ2-1
V: TRBV7-3
DNA: TGTGCCAGCAGCTTAATGGGGACAGGGAGGGGGGAACAGTTCTTC
CDR3: CASSLMGTGRGEQFF

size: .
D: TRBD2
J: TRBJ2-1
V: TRBV5-6
DNA: TGTGCCAGCAGCCAATGGACTAGCCGTGAGCAGTTCTTC
CDR3: CASSQWTSREQFF

size: .
D: .
J: TRBJ1-1
V: TRBV21-1
DNA: TGTGCCAGCAGCTCGGGTATGAACACTGAAGCTTTCTTT
CDR3: CASSSGMNTEAFF

size: few
D: TRBD1
J: TRBJ2-7
V: TRBV7-9
DNA: TGTGCCAGCAGCGACGCCTCAGGGGGTACTTACGAGCAGTACTTC
CDR3: CASSDASGGTYEQYF

size: .
D: TRBD1
J: TRBJ2-7
V: TRBV7-9
DNA: TGTGCCAGCAGCTCAACAGGCGACAGGGACTCCTACGAGCAGTACTTC
CDR3: CASSSTGDRDSYEQYF

size: .
D: .
J: TRBJ1-1
V: TRBV7-2
DNA: TGTGCCAGCAGCTTCGGGGTCGCGAACACTGAAGCTTTCTTT
CDR3: CASSFGVANTEAFF

size: once
D: .
J: TRBJ2-5
V: TRBV1
DNA: TGCACCAGCAGCCAAAGATCTACGGGAGGCCTATGGGAGACCCAGTACTTC
CDR3: CTSSQRSTGGLWETQYF

size: .
D: TRBD2
J: TRBJ2-5
V: TRBV27
DNA: TGTGCCAGCAGTTTATCGGTAGCGGGGGTTTCAGAGACCCAGTACTTC
CDR3: CASSLSVAGVSETQYF

size: .
D: .
J: TRBJ2-5
V: TRBV15
DNA: TGTGCCACCAGCAGAGCGGGTCCAGGGGAAGAGACCCAGTACTTC
CDR3: CATSRAGPGEETQYF

size: .
D: TRBD2
J: TRBJ2-3
V: TRBV19
DNA: TGTGCCAGTAGACAGCGGGGGATCTCTAGCACAGATACGCAGTATTTT
CDR3: CASRQRGISSTDTQYF

size: .
D: TRBD1
J: TRBJ2-1
V: TRBV4-2
DNA: TGTGCCAGCAGCCAAGACCGACAGGGTCGGGAGCAGTTCTTC
CDR3: CASSQDRQGREQFF

size: .
D: TRBD2
J: TRBJ2-5
V: TRBV2
DNA: TGTGCCAGCAGTGAAGATTCGCGGGGGGGCGCGAAGACCCAGTACTTC
CDR3: CASSEDSRGGAKTQYF

size: .
D: .
J: TRBJ2-5
V: TRBV7-7
DNA: TGTGCCAGCAGCTTAGGGGTTGACACCACGGAGACCCAGTACTTC
CDR3: CASSLGVDTTETQYF

size: .
D: .
J: TRBJ1-2
V: TRBV27
DNA: TGTGCCAGCAGCCCCACTTCAGCGCGATATGGCTACACCTTC
CDR3: CASSPTSARYGYTF

size: .
D: .
J: TRBJ1-5
V: TRBV4-1
DNA: TGCGCCAGCAGCCAGAATCAGGCTTATAGCAATCAGCCCCAGCATTTT
CDR3: CASSQNQAYSNQPQHF

size: .
D: TRBD1
J: TRBJ2-7
V: TRBV6-5
DNA: TGTGCCAGCAGTTACGGCAGGGGGTTTTACGAGCAGTACTTC
CDR3: CASSYGRGFYEQYF

size: once
D: TRBD2
J: TRBJ2-2
V: TRBV30
DNA: TGTGCCTGGAGTGTGAGCGGGAGGGGCACCGGGGAGCTGTTTTTT
CDR3: CAWSVSGRGTGELFF

size: .
D: .
J: TRBJ1-1
V: TRBV19
DNA: TGTGCCAGTAGTATAGTATCGGGGAGAGCTGAAGCTTTCTTT
CDR3: CASSIVSGRAEAFF

size: once
D: TRBD1
J: TRBJ2-7
V: TRBV7-8
DNA: TGTGCCAGCAGCGCCGGACAGGGGGCAGTCGAGCAGTACTTC
CDR3: CASSAGQGAVEQYF

size: .
D: .
J: TRBJ2-3
V: TRBV11-2
DNA: TGTGCCAGCAGCCCCCCCTCCGCGCCGCAGTATTTT
CDR3: CASSPPSAPQYF

size: .
D: TRBD1
J: TRBJ1-2
V: TRBV25-1
DNA: TGTGCCAGCAGTGCCTCCGGGACAGGGGACTATGGCTACACCTTC
CDR3: CASSASGTGDYGYTF

size: .
D: TRBD1
J: TRBJ1-6
V: TRBV6-6
DNA: TGTGCCAGCAGGCCAGGGGGCGGTGGTTCACCCCTCCACTTT
CDR3: CASRPGGGGSPLHF

size: .
D: TRBD2
J: TRBJ2-7
V: TRBV9
DNA: TGTGCCAGCAGCTCAACTAGCGGGGGGGCCTCAAGGGACGAGCAGTACTTC
CDR3: CASSSTSGGASRDEQYF

size: .
D: TRBD2
J: TRBJ2-3
V: TRBV9
DNA: TGTGCCAGCAGCGTAGCTAGCGGGCAGGGGACGCAGTATTTT
CDR3: CASSVASGQGTQYF

size: .
D: TRBD1
J: TRBJ2-6
V: TRBV29-1
DNA: TGCAGCGCTGGACAGGCATCCAACGTCCTGACTTTC
CDR3: CSAGQASNVLTF

size: once
D: .
J: TRBJ1-2
V: TRBV30
DNA: TGTGCCTGGAGTGCCCCCGGGGGCTACACCTTC
CDR3: CAWSAPGGYTF